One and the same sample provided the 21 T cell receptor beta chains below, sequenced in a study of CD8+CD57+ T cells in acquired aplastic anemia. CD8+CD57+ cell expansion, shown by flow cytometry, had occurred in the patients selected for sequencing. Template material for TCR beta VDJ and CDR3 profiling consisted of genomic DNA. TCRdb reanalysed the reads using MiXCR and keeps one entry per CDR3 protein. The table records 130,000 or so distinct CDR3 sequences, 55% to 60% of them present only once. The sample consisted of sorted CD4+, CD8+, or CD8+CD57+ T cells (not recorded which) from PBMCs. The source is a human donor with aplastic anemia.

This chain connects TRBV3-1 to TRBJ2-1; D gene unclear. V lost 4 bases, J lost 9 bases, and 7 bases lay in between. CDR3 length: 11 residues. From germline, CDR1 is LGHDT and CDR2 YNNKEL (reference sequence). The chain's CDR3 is CASSRVSEQFF. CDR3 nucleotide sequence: TGTGCCAGCAGCCGGGTATCTGAGCAGTTCTTC.

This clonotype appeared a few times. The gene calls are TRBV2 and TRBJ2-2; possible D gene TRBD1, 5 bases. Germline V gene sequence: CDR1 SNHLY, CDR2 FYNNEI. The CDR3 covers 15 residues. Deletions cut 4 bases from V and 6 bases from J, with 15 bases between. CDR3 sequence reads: CASSVGRADAGELFF. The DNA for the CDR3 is TGTGCCAGCAGTGTGGGCAGGGCGGACGCCGGGGAGCTGTTTTTT.

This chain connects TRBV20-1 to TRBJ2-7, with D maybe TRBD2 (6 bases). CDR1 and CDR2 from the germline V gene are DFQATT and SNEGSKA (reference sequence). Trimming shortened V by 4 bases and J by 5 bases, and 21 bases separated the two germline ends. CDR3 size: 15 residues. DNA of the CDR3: TGCAGTGCTACAAACGGCGGGGACCCCTCGGACGAGCAGTACTTC. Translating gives CSATNGGDPSDEQYF.

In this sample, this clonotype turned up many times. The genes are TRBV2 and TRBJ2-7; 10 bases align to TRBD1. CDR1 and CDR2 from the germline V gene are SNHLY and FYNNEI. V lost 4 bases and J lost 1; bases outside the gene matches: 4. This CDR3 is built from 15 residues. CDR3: CASSAGTGVSYEQYF. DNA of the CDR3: TGTGCCAGCAGTGCCGGGACAGGGGTTTCCTACGAGCAGTACTTC. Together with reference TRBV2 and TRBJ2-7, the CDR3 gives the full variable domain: EPEVTQTPSHQVTQMGQEVILRCVPISNHLYFYWYRQILGQKVEFLVSFYNNEISEKSEIFDDQFSVERPDGSNFTLKIRSTKLEDSAMYFCASSAGTGVSYEQYFGPGTRLTVT.

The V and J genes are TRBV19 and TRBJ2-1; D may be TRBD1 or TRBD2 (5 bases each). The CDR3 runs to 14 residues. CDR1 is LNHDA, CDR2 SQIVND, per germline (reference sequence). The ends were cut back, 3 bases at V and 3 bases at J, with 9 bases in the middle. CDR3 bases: TGTGCCAGTAGTATCGGGACGGGCTACAATGAGCAGTTCTTC. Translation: CASSIGTGYNEQFF.

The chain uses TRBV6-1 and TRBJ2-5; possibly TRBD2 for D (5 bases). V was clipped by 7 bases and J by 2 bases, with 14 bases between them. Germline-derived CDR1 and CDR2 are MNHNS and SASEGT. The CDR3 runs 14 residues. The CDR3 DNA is TGTGCCAGCACCGGGGAGCAGTTTCAAGAGACCCAGTACTTC. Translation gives CASTGEQFQETQYF.

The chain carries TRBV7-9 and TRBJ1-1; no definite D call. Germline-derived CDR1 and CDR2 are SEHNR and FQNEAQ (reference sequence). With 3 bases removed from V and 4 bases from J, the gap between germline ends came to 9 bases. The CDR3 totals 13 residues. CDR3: CASSFSGSTEAFF. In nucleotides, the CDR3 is TGTGCCAGCAGCTTCTCTGGGAGCACTGAAGCTTTCTTT. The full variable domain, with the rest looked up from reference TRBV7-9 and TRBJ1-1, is DTGVSQNPRHKITKRGQNVTFRCDPISEHNRLYWYRQTLGQGPEFLTYFQNEAQLEKSRLLSDRFSAERPKGSFSTLEIQRTEQGDSAMYLCASSFSGSTEAFFGQGTRLTVV.

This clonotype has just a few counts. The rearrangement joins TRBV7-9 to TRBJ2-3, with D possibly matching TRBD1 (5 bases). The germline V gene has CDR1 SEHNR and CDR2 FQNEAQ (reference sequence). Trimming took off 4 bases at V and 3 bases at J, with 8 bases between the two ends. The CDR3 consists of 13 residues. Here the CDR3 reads CASSSGITDTQYF. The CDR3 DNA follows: TGTGCCAGCAGCTCAGGGATAACAGATACGCAGTATTTT.

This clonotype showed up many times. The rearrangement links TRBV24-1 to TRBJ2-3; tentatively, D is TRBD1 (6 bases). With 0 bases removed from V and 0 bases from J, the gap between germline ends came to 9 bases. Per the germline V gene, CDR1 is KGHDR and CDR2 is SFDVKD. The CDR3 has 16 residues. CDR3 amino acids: CATSDLHGTSTDTQYF. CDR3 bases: TGTGCCACCAGTGATTTGCACGGGACAAGCACAGATACGCAGTATTTT.

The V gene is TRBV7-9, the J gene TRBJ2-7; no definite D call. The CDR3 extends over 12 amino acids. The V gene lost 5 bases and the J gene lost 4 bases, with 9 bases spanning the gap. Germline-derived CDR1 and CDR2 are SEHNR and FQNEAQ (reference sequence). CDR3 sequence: CASSATPYEQYF. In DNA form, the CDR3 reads TGTGCCAGCAGCGCGACCCCTTACGAGCAGTACTTC.

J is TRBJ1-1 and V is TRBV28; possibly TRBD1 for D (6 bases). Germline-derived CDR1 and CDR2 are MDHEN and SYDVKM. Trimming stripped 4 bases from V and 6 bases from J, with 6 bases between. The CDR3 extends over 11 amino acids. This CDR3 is CASSYRAEAFF. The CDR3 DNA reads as TGTGCCAGCAGTTACAGGGCTGAAGCTTTCTTT. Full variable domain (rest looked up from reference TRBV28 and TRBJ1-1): DVKVTQSSRYLVKRTGEKVFLECVQDMDHENMFWYRQDPGLGLRLIYFSYDVKMKEKGDIPEGYSVSREKKERFSLILESASTNQTSMYLCASSYRAEAFFGQGTRLTVV.

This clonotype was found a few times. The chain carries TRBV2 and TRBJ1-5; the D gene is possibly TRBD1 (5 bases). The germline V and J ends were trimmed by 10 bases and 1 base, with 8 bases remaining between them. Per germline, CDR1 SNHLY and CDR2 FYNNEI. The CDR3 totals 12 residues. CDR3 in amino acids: CATRQSNQPQHF. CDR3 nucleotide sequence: TGTGCCACCCGACAGAGCAATCAGCCCCAGCATTTT. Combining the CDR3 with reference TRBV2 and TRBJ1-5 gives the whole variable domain EPEVTQTPSHQVTQMGQEVILRCVPISNHLYFYWYRQILGQKVEFLVSFYNNEISEKSEIFDDQFSVERPDGSNFTLKIRSTKLEDSAMYFCATRQSNQPQHFGDGTRLSIL.

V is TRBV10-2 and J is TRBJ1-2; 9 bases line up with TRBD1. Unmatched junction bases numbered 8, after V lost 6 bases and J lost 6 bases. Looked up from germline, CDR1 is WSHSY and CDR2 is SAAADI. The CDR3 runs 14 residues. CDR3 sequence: CASRGLGTGNGYTF. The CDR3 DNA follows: TGCGCCAGCAGGGGCTTAGGGACAGGGAATGGCTACACCTTC.

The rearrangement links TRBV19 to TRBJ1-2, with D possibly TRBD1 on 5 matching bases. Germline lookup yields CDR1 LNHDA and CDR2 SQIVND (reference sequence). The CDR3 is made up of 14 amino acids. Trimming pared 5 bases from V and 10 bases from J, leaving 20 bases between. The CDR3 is CASSATGGGGDYTF. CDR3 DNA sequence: TGTGCCAGTAGTGCAACGGGCGGGGGTGGTGACTACACCTTC.

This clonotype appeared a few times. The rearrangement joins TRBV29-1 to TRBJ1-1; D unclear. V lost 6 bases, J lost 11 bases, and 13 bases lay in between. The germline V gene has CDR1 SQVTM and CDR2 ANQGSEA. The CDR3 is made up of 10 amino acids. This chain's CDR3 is CSVVGREAFF. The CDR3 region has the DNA TGCAGCGTCGTGGGAAGGGAGGCTTTCTTT.

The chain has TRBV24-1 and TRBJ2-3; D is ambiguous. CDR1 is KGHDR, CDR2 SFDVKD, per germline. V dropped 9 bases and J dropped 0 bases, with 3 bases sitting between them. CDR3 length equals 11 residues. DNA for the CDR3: TGTGCCACCTCTAGCACAGATACGCAGTATTTT. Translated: CATSSTDTQYF.

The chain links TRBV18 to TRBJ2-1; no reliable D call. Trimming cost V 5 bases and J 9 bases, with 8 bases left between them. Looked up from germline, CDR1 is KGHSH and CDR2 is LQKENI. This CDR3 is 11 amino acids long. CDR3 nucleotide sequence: TGTGCCAGCTCAGGGGAAGGTGAGCAGTTCTTC. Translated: CASSGEGEQFF.

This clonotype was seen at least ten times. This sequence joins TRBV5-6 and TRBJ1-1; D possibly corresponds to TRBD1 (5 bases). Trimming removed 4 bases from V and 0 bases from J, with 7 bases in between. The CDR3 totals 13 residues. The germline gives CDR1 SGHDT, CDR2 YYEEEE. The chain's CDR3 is CASSEGVNTEAFF. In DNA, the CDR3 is TGTGCCAGCAGCGAAGGGGTGAACACTGAAGCTTTCTTT.

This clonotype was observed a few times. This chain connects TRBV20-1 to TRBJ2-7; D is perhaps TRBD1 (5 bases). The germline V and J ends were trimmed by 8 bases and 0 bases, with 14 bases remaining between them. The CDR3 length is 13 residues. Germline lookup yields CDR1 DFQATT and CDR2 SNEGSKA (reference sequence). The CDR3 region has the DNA TGCAGTAGTACAGGTTTAACCTCCTACGAGCAGTACTTC. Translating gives CSSTGLTSYEQYF.

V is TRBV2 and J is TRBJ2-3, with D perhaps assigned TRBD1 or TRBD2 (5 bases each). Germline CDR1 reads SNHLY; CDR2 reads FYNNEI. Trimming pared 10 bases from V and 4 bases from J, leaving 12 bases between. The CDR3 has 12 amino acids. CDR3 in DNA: TGTGCCACTCAGGGAGACCCAGATACGCAGTATTTT. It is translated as CATQGDPDTQYF.

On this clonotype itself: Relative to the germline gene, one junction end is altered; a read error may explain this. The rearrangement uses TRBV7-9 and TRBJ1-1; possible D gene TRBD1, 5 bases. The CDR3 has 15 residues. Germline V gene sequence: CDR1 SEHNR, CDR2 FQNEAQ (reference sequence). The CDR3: CASSLGWGSNTEAFF. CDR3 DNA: TGTGCCAGCAGCTTAGGATGGGGCAGCAACACTGAAGCCTTCTTT.